This T cell receptor beta chain was retrieved from a study of T cell responses to AZD1222 COVID-19 vaccine. With regard to this clone: Antigen: not known.

With 3 bases clipped from V and 0 bases from J, the junction kept 2 bases outside the gene matches. CDR1 SGDLS and CDR2 YYNGEE come from the germline V gene. There are 15 residues in the CDR3. The method was immunoSEQ multiplex PCR; TCRdb's version includes in-frame clones alone and lacks a portion of them. The sample holds about 120,000 clones, around 93% seen once. General study points: The repertoires were collected only after the peak T cell response.

The chain employs TRBV9 and TRBJ2-2, with 7 bases matching TRBD2. The sequence was obtained from an adult in good health. This specimen consisted of peripheral blood, obtained on day 0 of AZD1222 vaccination. The CDR3 coding sequence is TGTGCCAGCAGCGAAGGACTAGCGAACACCGGGGAGCTGTTTTTT. Translated: CASSEGLANTGELFF.